What follows describes a single TCR beta chain. No antigen is known for it. It was the approximately 120-subject validation cohort, separate from the roughly 700-subject first cohort, to which the donors belonged. These data are taken from a study of cytomegalovirus exposure and HLA in healthy donors. Study summary: Later, an analysis reported that the 130 or so validation repertoires had used the same platform as the approximately 720 first-cohort repertoires.

The method was immunoSEQ multiplex PCR; TCRdb's version includes in-frame clones alone and lacks a portion of them. This sample has approximately 160,000 clones, with over 85% found just once. Whole-study findings and limits: Reportedly, diagnosis of cytomegalovirus status by the classifier showed high specificity and sensitivity. Most TCR sequences were seen very rarely across donors, but some public TCRs occurred in many.

The ends were cut back, 5 bases at V and 3 bases at J, with 5 bases in the middle. From germline, CDR1 is MNHEY and CDR2 SVGAGI. CDR3 size: 12 residues. Sample: PBMCs. This receptor was identified in a woman aged 18-29 years in good health and CMV-seropositive. This chain joins TRBV6-5 and TRBJ1-5; D unclear. The CDR3 loop reads CASSPINQPQHF. CDR3 DNA: TGTGCCAGCAGTCCCATCAATCAGCCCCAGCATTTT.